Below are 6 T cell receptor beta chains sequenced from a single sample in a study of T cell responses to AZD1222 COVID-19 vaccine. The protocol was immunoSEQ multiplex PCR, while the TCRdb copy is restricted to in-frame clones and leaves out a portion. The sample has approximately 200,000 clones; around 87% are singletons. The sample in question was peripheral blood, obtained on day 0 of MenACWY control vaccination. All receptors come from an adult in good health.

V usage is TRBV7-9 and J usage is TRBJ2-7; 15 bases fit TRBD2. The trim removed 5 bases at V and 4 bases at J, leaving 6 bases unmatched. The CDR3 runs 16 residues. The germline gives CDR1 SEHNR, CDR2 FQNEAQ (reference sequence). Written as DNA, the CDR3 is TGTGCCAGCAGCACCCGGACTAGCGGGAGGGTTTACGAGCAGTACTTC. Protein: CASSTRTSGRVYEQYF.

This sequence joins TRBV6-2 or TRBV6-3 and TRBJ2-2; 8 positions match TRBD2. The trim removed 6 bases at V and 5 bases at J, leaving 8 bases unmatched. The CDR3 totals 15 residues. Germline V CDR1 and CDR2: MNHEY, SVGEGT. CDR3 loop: CASSTGTRSTGELFF. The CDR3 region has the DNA TGTGCCAGCAGCACCGGGACTAGAAGTACCGGGGAGCTGTTTTTT.

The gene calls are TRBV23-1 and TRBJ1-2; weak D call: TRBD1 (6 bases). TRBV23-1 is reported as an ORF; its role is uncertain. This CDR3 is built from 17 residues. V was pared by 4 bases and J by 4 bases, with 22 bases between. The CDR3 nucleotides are TGCGCCAGCAGTCTGGGCGATGTCGGGGGGCGAGTCTATGGCTACACCTTC. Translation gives CASSLGDVGGRVYGYTF.

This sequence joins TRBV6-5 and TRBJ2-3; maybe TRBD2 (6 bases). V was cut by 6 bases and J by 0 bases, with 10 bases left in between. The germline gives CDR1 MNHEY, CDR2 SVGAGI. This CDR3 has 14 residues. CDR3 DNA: TGTGCCAGCAGGTTAGCGGTTAGCACAGATACGCAGTATTTT. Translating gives CASRLAVSTDTQYF.

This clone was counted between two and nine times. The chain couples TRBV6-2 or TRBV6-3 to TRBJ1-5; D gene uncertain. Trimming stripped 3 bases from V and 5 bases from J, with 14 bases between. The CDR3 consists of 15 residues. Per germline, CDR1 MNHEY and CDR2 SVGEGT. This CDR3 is CASSYGQKVHQPQHF. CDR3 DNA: TGTGCCAGCAGTTATGGGCAGAAGGTTCATCAGCCCCAGCATTTT.

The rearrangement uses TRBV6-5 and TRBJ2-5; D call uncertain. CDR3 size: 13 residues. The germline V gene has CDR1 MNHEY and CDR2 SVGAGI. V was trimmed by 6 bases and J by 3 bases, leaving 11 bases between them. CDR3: CASSLGPEETQYF. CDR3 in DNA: TGTGCCAGCAGCCTCGGACCCGAAGAGACCCAGTACTTC.